Listed here are 26 T cell receptor beta chains from one sample, sequenced in a study of control samples from healthy donors and cancer patients. Method: immunoSEQ multiplex PCR; TCRdb's copy keeps in-frame clones and lacks some. The sample yields around 59,000 clones, roughly 90% seen once. The sequencing input was PBMCs. These receptors were taken from a man aged 35 to 55 with colorectal cancer.

The chain is built from TRBV7-9 and TRBJ2-5; TRBD1 aligns across 8 bases. CDR1 SEHNR and CDR2 FQNEAQ come from the germline V gene (reference sequence). There are 17 residues in the CDR3. V trimming: 8 bases; J trimming: 5 bases; junction bases outside the gene matches: 19. This CDR3 is CASFPFRTGQVIETQYF. DNA of the CDR3: TGTGCCAGCTTTCCTTTTAGGACGGGACAGGTGATCGAGACCCAGTACTTC.

The rearrangement joins TRBV6-1 to TRBJ2-6; D gene uncertain. Germline lookup yields CDR1 MNHNS and CDR2 SASEGT. Trimming removed 1 base from V and 2 bases from J, with 6 bases in between. The CDR3 spans 15 residues. In DNA, the CDR3 is TGTGCCAGCAGTGAAGAAAGGGCTGGGGCCAACGTCCTGACTTTC. It translates to CASSEERAGANVLTF.

The chain is built from TRBV7-3 and TRBJ2-1; D is unresolved. The V gene's germline CDR1 is SGHTA and CDR2 FQGTGA. V was clipped by 1 base and J by 2 bases, with 6 bases between them. The CDR3 is 14 amino acids. The CDR3 DNA sequence: TGTGCCAGCAGCTTAAACACAGCCTACAATGAGCAGTTCTTC. Protein product: CASSLNTAYNEQFF.

This chain joins TRBV4-1 and TRBJ1-2; D unclear. Trimming took 4 bases from V and 7 from J, leaving 10 bases between them. The CDR3 extends over 12 amino acids. Germline CDR1 is MGHRA and CDR2 is YSYEKL. Written as DNA, the CDR3 is TGCGCCAGCAGCCGTCGGGATGGTGGCTACACCTTC. It translates to CASSRRDGGYTF.

This chain connects TRBV27 to TRBJ1-2; D remains ambiguous. With 4 bases removed from V and 4 bases from J, the gap between germline ends came to 7 bases. Germline values: CDR1 MNHEY, CDR2 SMNVEV (reference sequence). The CDR3 consists of 12 residues. The CDR3 is CASSSYGYGYTF. CDR3 coding DNA: TGTGCCAGCAGTTCCTACGGCTATGGCTACACCTTC.

V gene TRBV2 combines with J gene TRBJ1-1; 9 nucleotides line up with TRBD1. This CDR3 comprises 15 residues. In germline, CDR1 is SNHLY, CDR2 FYNNEI. With 9 bases clipped from V and 3 bases from J, the junction kept 11 bases outside the gene matches. The CDR3 DNA sequence: TGTGCCAGTGGGACAGGGAGGTTCGTGGACACTGAAGCTTTCTTT. Residues: CASGTGRFVDTEAFF.

V is TRBV2 and J is TRBJ1-1; D is uncertain. CDR3 length: 14 amino acids. Looked up from germline, CDR1 is SNHLY and CDR2 is FYNNEI. The V end lost 1 base, the J end lost 0 bases, and 6 bases lay between the germline ends. The chain's CDR3 is CASSEGGMNTEAFF. CDR3 nucleotides: TGTGCCAGCAGTGAAGGGGGAATGAACACTGAAGCTTTCTTT.

The V gene is TRBV6-2 or TRBV6-3, the J gene TRBJ2-4; TRBD1 agrees at 9 bases. CDR3 length: 14 residues. Germline CDR1 and CDR2: MNHEY and SVGEGT. V gave up 4 bases and J gave up 7 bases; unmatched junction bases: 5. CDR3 DNA: TGTGCCAGCAGTTCCCGGGACAGGGTTAACATTCAGTACTTC. Translated, it gives CASSSRDRVNIQYF.

The rearrangement links TRBV19 to TRBJ1-1, with D tentatively TRBD1 (5 bases). This CDR3 has 16 residues. V lost 6 bases and J lost 2, with 19 bases in between. Germline loops: CDR1 LNHDA, CDR2 SQIVND (reference sequence). CDR3 in amino acids: CASRYLAGHRNTEAFF. The CDR3 coding sequence is TGTGCCAGTAGGTATTTGGCCGGACACCGAAACACTGAAGCTTTCTTT.

This CDR3 is CASSISEGPLGRYTF. DNA of the CDR3: TGTGCCAGCAGCATTAGTGAGGGCCCACTAGGGCGCTACACCTTC. This rearrangement joins TRBV7-2 to TRBJ1-2; no firm D call. CDR1 is SGHTA and CDR2 is FQGNSA in the germline V gene. The ends were cut back, 5 bases at V and 9 bases at J, with 22 bases in the middle. The CDR3 is made up of 15 amino acids.

CDR3 in DNA: TGTGCCAGCAGCTTGGACAGGTGGAACACTGAAGCTTTCTTT. This sequence encodes CASSLDRWNTEAFF. The chain uses TRBV7-9 and TRBJ1-1, with 7 nucleotides matching TRBD1. With 3 bases clipped from V and 1 base from J, the junction kept 2 bases outside the gene matches. Germline assignment: CDR1 SEHNR and CDR2 FQNEAQ (reference sequence). The CDR3 loop spans 14 amino acids.

The V call is TRBV5-4, the J call TRBJ1-1; possible D gene TRBD1, 6 bases. The CDR3 covers 15 residues. Trimming removed 3 bases at V and 5 bases at J, with 17 bases between. CDR1 SGHNT and CDR2 YYREEE come from the germline V gene (reference sequence). CDR3 bases: TGTGCCAGCAGCTCCCCGACAGGCCAAAGGACTGAAGCTTTCTTT. It is translated as CASSSPTGQRTEAFF.

The sample holds a few counts of this clone. The chain has TRBV5-1 and TRBJ1-1, with 12 positions matching TRBD1. This CDR3 spans 15 amino acids. Germline CDR1 SGHRS, CDR2 YFSETQ. J gave up 1 base and V 8 bases, and 6 bases lay outside the gene matches. This chain's CDR3 is CASRGQGAQNTEAFF. The CDR3 region has the DNA TGCGCCAGTAGGGGACAGGGGGCGCAGAACACTGAAGCTTTCTTT. The complete variable domain, with remaining parts taken from reference TRBV5-1 and TRBJ1-1, reads KAGVTQTPRYLIKTRGQQVTLSCSPISGHRSVSWYQQTPGQGLQFLFEYFSETQRNKGNFPGRFSGRQFSNSRSEMNVSTLELGDSALYLCASRGQGAQNTEAFFGQGTRLTVV.

The chain has TRBV28 and TRBJ1-4; unclear D gene. The germline CDR1 and CDR2 sequences are MDHEN and SYDVKM. V was clipped by 2 bases and J by 8 bases, with 15 bases between them. The CDR3 runs 15 residues. CDR3 protein: CASSLPGSSREKLFF. CDR3 DNA: TGTGCCAGCAGTTTACCGGGCAGCTCGCGGGAAAAACTGTTTTTT.

V is TRBV6-5 and J is TRBJ2-7; 8 bases are a match to TRBD1. CDR1 is MNHEY, CDR2 SVGAGI, per germline. The CDR3 is 14 residues long. J was trimmed by 3 bases and V by 8 bases; bases with no gene match: 9. In DNA form, the CDR3 reads TGTGCCAGCGGTAAGACAGGGGTTATCTACGAGCAGTACTTC. Translating gives CASGKTGVIYEQYF.

The chain joins TRBV7-2 to TRBJ2-3; TRBD2 agrees at 14 bases. V gave up 5 bases and J gave up 3 bases; unmatched junction bases: 7. Germline V lookup: CDR1 SGHTA, CDR2 FQGNSA. CDR3 length: 17 residues. The CDR3 sequence is CASSPGLAGVRTDTQYF. The CDR3 nucleotides are TGTGCCAGCAGCCCGGGACTAGCGGGGGTCAGGACAGATACGCAGTATTTT. The full variable domain, with the rest looked up from reference TRBV7-2 and TRBJ2-3, is GAGVSQSPSNKVTEKGKDVELRCDPISGHTALYWYRQSLGQGLEFLIYFQGNSAPDKSGLPSDRFSAERTGGSVSTLTIQRTQQEDSAVYLCASSPGLAGVRTDTQYFGPGTRLTVL.

The rearrangement links TRBV19 to TRBJ2-1; TRBD2 agrees at 7 bases. CDR3 length: 15 amino acids. The J segment lost 0 bases and the V segment lost 3 bases, leaving 2 bases of the junction unmatched. Germline V gene data show CDR1 as LNHDA and CDR2 as SQIVND (reference sequence). The CDR3 DNA reads TGTGCCAGTAGTATCTCGGGGGGCTCCTACAATGAGCAGTTCTTC. Its protein is CASSISGGSYNEQFF.

This clone was detected a few times. The chain is built from TRBV18 and TRBJ2-7, with a weak D call TRBD1 (6 bases). V lost 4 bases and J lost 2, with 12 bases in between. Looked up from germline, CDR1 is KGHSH and CDR2 is LQKENI. The CDR3 runs to 14 residues. The CDR3 loop reads CASSLEGGAYEQYF. CDR3 bases: TGTGCCAGCTCACTGGAAGGGGGTGCCTACGAGCAGTACTTC.

V is TRBV7-6 and J is TRBJ2-3; 9 positions agree with TRBD2. The CDR3 loop spans 17 amino acids. V shed 3 bases, J shed 2 bases, and the junction held 9 bases outside the gene matches. Germline CDR1 reads SGHVS; CDR2 reads FNYEAQ. The CDR3 loop reads CASSFQPAGGPTDTQYF. The CDR3, as DNA: TGTGCCAGCAGCTTCCAACCAGCGGGGGGCCCCACAGATACGCAGTATTTT.

The gene calls are TRBV4-2 and TRBJ2-7; D is perhaps TRBD1 (5 bases). Trimming cost V 3 bases and J 6 bases, with 18 bases left between them. CDR1 is LGHNA, CDR2 YNFKEQ, per germline. This CDR3 region has 15 residues. The CDR3 region has the DNA TGTGCCAGCAGCCAGTCCGAGTCGGACATCGGCGAGCAGTACTTC. Translation gives CASSQSESDIGEQYF.

The V gene is TRBV6-5, the J gene TRBJ1-6; D not resolved. Trimming left V 2 bases short and J 14 bases short, with 13 bases between. CDR1 is MNHEY, CDR2 SVGAGI, per germline. CDR3 size: 13 residues. In nucleotides, the CDR3 is TGTGCCAGCAGTTACAGGGCCCTGGAAACCCTCCACTTT. Its protein is CASSYRALETLHF.

The chain couples TRBV7-7 to TRBJ2-7; 7 positions agree with TRBD2. The CDR3 runs to 18 residues. CDR1 is SSHAT, CDR2 FNYEAQ, per germline (reference sequence). CDR3 nucleotides: TGTGTCCAGCCCCCTAGTAGGACTAGTAGGACCCTAGACTACGAGCAGTACTTC. It encodes CVQPPSRTSRTLDYEQYF.

The gene calls are TRBV4-2 and TRBJ2-1; TRBD2 agrees at 8 bases. In germline, CDR1 is LGHNA, CDR2 YNFKEQ. J was trimmed by 3 bases and V by 0 bases; bases with no gene match: 4. This CDR3 has 16 residues. CDR3 loop: CASSQDPRGDYNEQFF. CDR3 coding DNA: TGTGCCAGCAGCCAAGATCCGCGGGGGGACTACAATGAGCAGTTCTTC.

This clone was observed a single time. This rearrangement joins TRBV7-9 to TRBJ2-3, with D hard to call. V was clipped by 2 bases and J by 6 bases, with 15 bases between them. Germline CDR1 and CDR2: SEHNR and FQNEAQ (reference sequence). This CDR3 has 15 residues. Written as DNA, the CDR3 is TGTGCCAGCAGCTTAAGGATGGGGTTTGGGGATACGCAGTATTTT. It codes for CASSLRMGFGDTQYF.

This sequence joins TRBV9 and TRBJ1-2; D might be TRBD1 (5 bases). This CDR3 comprises 16 residues. In germline, CDR1 is SGDLS, CDR2 YYNGEE. V was clipped by 0 bases and J by 5 bases, with 17 bases between them. CDR3 in amino acids: CASSVDHRGGVYGYTF. The CDR3 bases are TGTGCCAGCAGCGTAGATCATAGGGGAGGGGTTTATGGCTACACCTTC.

The J gene is TRBJ1-6, the V gene TRBV4-2; perhaps TRBD1 as D (5 bases). The CDR3 is 14 residues long. The germline gives CDR1 LGHNA, CDR2 YNFKEQ. V was pared by 2 bases and J by 6 bases, with 8 bases between. CDR3 loop: CASSQKGPNSPLHF. In DNA, the CDR3 is TGTGCCAGCAGCCAAAAGGGGCCTAATTCACCCCTCCACTTT.